The entry that follows covers one T cell receptor (beta chain) sequence. Its antigen is unknown. A much larger clonotype is one base distant, so this may be a read error. The CDR3 spans 15 residues. Trimming removed 5 bases at V and 3 bases at J, with 15 bases between. Looked up from germline, CDR1 is SGHTA and CDR2 is FQGNSA. These data belong to a study of T cell repertoires in cytomegalovirus infection. TCRdb used MiXCR to reprocess the reads, holding one entry per CDR3 protein. In the table there are about 900,000 distinct CDR3 sequences, roughly 30% of which are singletons. This specimen was cultured CD8+ T cells from PBMCs, taken from culture after CMV antigen stimulation. V gene TRBV7-2 combines with J gene TRBJ2-3, with a tentative D call TRBD2 (6 bases). This TCR was recovered from a human donor in good health (CMV status not recorded). Some clones in this sample may be carry-over from other donors' samples. Written as DNA, the CDR3 is TGTGCCAGCAGCCGGGAAAGCGGGTCTACAGATACGCAGTATTTT. It translates to CASSRESGSTDTQYF.